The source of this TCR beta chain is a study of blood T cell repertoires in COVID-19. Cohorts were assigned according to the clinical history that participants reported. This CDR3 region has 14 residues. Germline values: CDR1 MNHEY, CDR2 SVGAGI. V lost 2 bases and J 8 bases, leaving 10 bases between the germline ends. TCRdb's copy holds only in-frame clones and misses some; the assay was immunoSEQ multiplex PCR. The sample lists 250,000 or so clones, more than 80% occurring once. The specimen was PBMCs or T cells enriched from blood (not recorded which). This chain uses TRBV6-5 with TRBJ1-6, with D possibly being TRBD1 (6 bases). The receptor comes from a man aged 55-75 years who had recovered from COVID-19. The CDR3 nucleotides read TGTGCCAGCAGTTACAAGGACAGTTATTCACCCCTCCACTTT. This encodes CASSYKDSYSPLHF.